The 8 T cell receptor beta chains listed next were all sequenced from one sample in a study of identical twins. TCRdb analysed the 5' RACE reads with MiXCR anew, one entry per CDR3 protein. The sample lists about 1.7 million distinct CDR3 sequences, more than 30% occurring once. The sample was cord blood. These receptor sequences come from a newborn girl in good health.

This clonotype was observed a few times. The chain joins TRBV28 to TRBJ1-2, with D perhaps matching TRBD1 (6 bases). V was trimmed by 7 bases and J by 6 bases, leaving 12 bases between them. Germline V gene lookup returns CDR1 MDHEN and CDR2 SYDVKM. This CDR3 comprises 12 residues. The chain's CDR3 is CASNPGAHGYTF. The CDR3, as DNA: TGTGCCAGCAACCCGGGGGCGCATGGCTACACCTTC.

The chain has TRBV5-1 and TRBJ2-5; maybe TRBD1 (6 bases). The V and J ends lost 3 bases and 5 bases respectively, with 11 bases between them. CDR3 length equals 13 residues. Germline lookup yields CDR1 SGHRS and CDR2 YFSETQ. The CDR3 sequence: CASSSGQWETQYF. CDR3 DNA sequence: TGCGCCAGCAGCTCAGGACAGTGGGAGACCCAGTACTTC. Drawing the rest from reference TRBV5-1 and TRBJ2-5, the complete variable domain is KAGVTQTPRYLIKTRGQQVTLSCSPISGHRSVSWYQQTPGQGLQFLFEYFSETQRNKGNFPGRFSGRQFSNSRSEMNVSTLELGDSALYLCASSSGQWETQYFGPGTRLLVL.

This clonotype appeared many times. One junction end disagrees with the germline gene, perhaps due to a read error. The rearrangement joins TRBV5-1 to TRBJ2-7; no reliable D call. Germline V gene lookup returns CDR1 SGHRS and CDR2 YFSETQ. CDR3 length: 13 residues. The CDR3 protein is CASSRDGSYEQYF. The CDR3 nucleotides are TGTGCCAGCAGCCGCGACGGATCCTACGAGCAGTACTTC.

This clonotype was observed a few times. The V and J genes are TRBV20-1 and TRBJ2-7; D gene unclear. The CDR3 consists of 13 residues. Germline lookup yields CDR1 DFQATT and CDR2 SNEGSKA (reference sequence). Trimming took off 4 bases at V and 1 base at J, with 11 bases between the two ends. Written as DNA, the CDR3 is TGCAGTGCTAAACCCACTACTTCCTACGAGCAGTACTTC. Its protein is CSAKPTTSYEQYF.

CDR3 protein: CASSLEPGLAGESSYNEQFF. The CDR3 region has the DNA TGTGCCAGCAGCTTGGAGCCGGGACTAGCGGGTGAAAGCTCCTACAATGAGCAGTTCTTC. This chain uses TRBV5-6 with TRBJ2-1; 12 nucleotides agree with TRBD2. CDR3 length equals 20 residues. J lost 0 bases, V lost 0 bases, and 10 bases had no gene match. Germline V gene data show CDR1 as SGHDT and CDR2 as YYEEEE. The full variable domain, rest sourced from reference TRBV5-6 and TRBJ2-1, is DAGVTQSPTHLIKTRGQQVTLRCSPKSGHDTVSWYQQALGQGPQFIFQYYEEEERQRGNFPDRFSGHQFPNYSSELNVNALLLGDSALYLCASSLEPGLAGESSYNEQFFGPGTRLTVL.

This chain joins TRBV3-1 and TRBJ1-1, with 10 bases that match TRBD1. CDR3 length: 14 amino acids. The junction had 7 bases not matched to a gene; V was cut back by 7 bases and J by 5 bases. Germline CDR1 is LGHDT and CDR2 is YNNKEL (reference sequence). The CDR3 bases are TGTGCCAGCACCGGGACAGGGGCGAGGACTGAAGCTTTCTTT. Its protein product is CASTGTGARTEAFF.

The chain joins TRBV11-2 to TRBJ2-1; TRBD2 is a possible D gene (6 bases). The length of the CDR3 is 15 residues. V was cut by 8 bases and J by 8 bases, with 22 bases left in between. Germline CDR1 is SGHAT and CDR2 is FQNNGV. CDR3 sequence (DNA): TGTGCCAGCGCGGGGATTAGGGATCTCGCCCATGAGCAGTTCTTC. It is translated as CASAGIRDLAHEQFF.

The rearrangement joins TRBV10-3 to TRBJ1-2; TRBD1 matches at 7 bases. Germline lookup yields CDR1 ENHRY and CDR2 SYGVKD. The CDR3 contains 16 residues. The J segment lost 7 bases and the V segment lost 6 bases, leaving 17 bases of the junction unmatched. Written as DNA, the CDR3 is TGTGCCATCAGCGATTTCCTCCCTGGGACAGCCTGTGGCTACACCTTC. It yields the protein CAISDFLPGTACGYTF.